Following are 5 T cell receptor beta chains from one sample sequenced in a study of OX40 agonist ivuxolimab in advanced cancers. TCRdb's copy holds only in-frame clones and misses some; the assay was immunoSEQ multiplex PCR. The table records some 19,000 clones, about 80% of them present only once. The sequences come from CD4+ or CD8+ T cells sorted from blood, collected in a trial of the OX40 agonist ivuxolimab. All receptors come from an adult with an advanced solid tumor such as melanoma, head and neck, liver or kidney cancer.

V is TRBV10-3 and J is TRBJ1-3; D is unclear. The ends were cut back, 0 bases at V and 2 bases at J, with 11 bases in the middle. The CDR3 consists of 16 residues. Germline V gene lookup returns CDR1 ENHRY and CDR2 SYGVKD. CDR3 residues: CAISESSVLPGNTIYF. The CDR3 DNA sequence: TGTGCCATCAGTGAGTCTTCGGTCCTGCCTGGAAACACCATATATTTT.

The chain combines TRBV30 with TRBJ2-1; D call uncertain. The CDR3 consists of 11 residues. V lost 0 bases, J lost 6 bases, and 3 bases lay in between. Looked up from germline, CDR1 is GTSNPN and CDR2 is SVGIG (reference sequence). CDR3 sequence: CAWSVSNEQFF. In DNA form, the CDR3 reads TGTGCCTGGAGTGTAAGCAATGAGCAGTTCTTC. Supplemented by reference TRBV30 and TRBJ2-1, the full variable domain reads SQTIHQWPATLVQPVGSPLSLECTVEGTSNPNLYWYRQAAGRGLQLLFYSVGIGQISSEVPQNLSASRPQDRQFILSSKKLLLSDSGFYLCAWSVSNEQFFGPGTRLTVL.

This chain joins TRBV2 and TRBJ1-1; 9 bases map to TRBD1. The CDR3 consists of 14 residues. Germline trimming cut 6 bases from V and 1 base from J; bases unmatched to any gene: 3. Germline V gene sequence: CDR1 SNHLY, CDR2 FYNNEI. The DNA of the CDR3 is TGTGCCAGCAGACACAGGGGGCAGAACACTGAAGCTTTCTTT. Amino acid sequence: CASRHRGQNTEAFF.

The chain carries TRBV14 and TRBJ2-5, with 7 bases matching TRBD2. V was pared by 3 bases and J by 7 bases, with 8 bases of the junction left unmatched. This CDR3 is 14 amino acids long. In germline, CDR1 is SGHDN, CDR2 FVKESK. The CDR3 sequence is CASSQAGAAGTQYF. The CDR3 bases are TGTGCCAGCAGCCAGGCGGGAGCAGCAGGGACCCAGTACTTC.

The chain couples TRBV11-2 to TRBJ2-3, with D tentatively TRBD2 (6 bases). Trimming cost V 4 bases and J 7 bases, with 9 bases left between them. CDR3 length: 12 amino acids. The V gene's germline CDR1 is SGHAT and CDR2 FQNNGV. The DNA of the CDR3 is TGTGCCAGCAGCTCGGGACTTTATACGCAGTATTTT. Its protein product is CASSSGLYTQYF.